These 13 T cell receptor beta chains originate from one sample sequenced in a study of regulatory T cells in long-lasting Graves disease. Time point described: newly diagnosed GD, antithyroid drugs for less than 3 months. PBMCs provided the RNA from which the TCR library was made. For TCR beta, libraries came from iRepertoire HTBI primers and Arm-PCR of CDR3 regions. From the multiplex PCR reads, TCRdb called clonotypes with MiXCR, one entry per CDR3 protein. Here the sample spans approximately 300,000 distinct CDR3 sequences, more than 15% being singletons. Sequences were derived from peripheral blood mononuclear cells (PBMCs), sampled at new diagnosis, from a patient treated with antithyroid drugs. The receptor source for this set is a female donor with Graves disease.

This chain links TRBV29-1 with TRBJ1-2; 10 bases are shared with TRBD1. Unmatched junction bases numbered 16, after V lost 4 bases and J lost 8 bases. The CDR3 consists of 16 residues. The V gene's germline CDR1 is SQVTM and CDR2 ANQGSEA. CDR3: CSVGSPSTGGAGGYTF. CDR3 in DNA: TGCAGCGTTGGATCACCTTCGACAGGGGGCGCGGGGGGCTACACCTTC.

The V and J genes are TRBV12-3 or TRBV12-4 and TRBJ2-2, with D tentatively TRBD1 (5 bases). V lost 7 bases, J lost 1 base, and 7 bases lay in between. This CDR3 has 13 residues. The CDR3 DNA follows: TGTGCCAGCACCAGGGAGAACACCGGGGAGCTGTTTTTT. Encoded protein: CASTRENTGELFF.

This clonotype was picked up many times. The chain employs TRBV10-3 and TRBJ2-7; maybe TRBD2 (6 bases). The CDR3 consists of 13 residues. Germline V CDR1 and CDR2: ENHRY, SYGVKD. Trimming removed 8 bases from V and 1 base from J, with 12 bases in between. CDR3 DNA: TGTGCCATCCTGGACGGACTATCCTACGAGCAGTACTTC. Amino acid sequence: CAILDGLSYEQYF.

The chain joins TRBV14 to TRBJ2-3, with 8 bases that match TRBD1. The CDR3 runs 21 residues. Per germline, CDR1 SGHDN and CDR2 FVKESK. Trimming took 0 bases from V and 0 from J; bases not matched to a gene: 17. Here the CDR3 DNA reads TGTGCCAGCAGCCAAGATCGAGGGGACAGGCGGGGATTCTCTAGCACAGATACGCAGTATTTT. It codes for CASSQDRGDRRGFSSTDTQYF.

This clonotype was recorded at least ten times. V and J are TRBV19 and TRBJ1-1; D gene unclear. The ends were cut back, 3 bases at V and 6 bases at J, with 17 bases in the middle. Germline-derived CDR1 and CDR2 are LNHDA and SQIVND (reference sequence). The CDR3 totals 15 residues. The CDR3 reads CASSITDLSEAEAFF. The CDR3 DNA reads TGTGCCAGTAGTATTACGGACCTATCGGAGGCTGAAGCTTTCTTT.

This clonotype was detected once. The CDR3: CASSIVASGKADTQYF. The CDR3 DNA sequence: TGTGCCAGTAGTATAGTGGCTAGCGGGAAGGCAGATACGCAGTATTTT. The V gene is TRBV19, the J gene TRBJ2-3; 9 positions match TRBD2. CDR1 LNHDA and CDR2 SQIVND come from the germline V gene (reference sequence). With 1 base clipped from V and 4 bases from J, the junction kept 6 bases outside the gene matches. The CDR3 length is 16 residues.

As for this clonotype: The conserved phenylalanine or tryptophan normally closing the CDR3 is absent here, so this likely arose from a read error. The chain carries TRBV6-1 and TRBJ2-1; 14 positions match TRBD2. Trimming removed 6 bases from V and 7 bases from J; junction bases left unmatched: 5. There are 15 residues in the CDR3. In germline, CDR1 is MNHNS, CDR2 SASEGT. The CDR3 here is CASSPGLAGVNEQFL. CDR3 coding DNA: TGTGCCAGCAGCCCGGGACTAGCGGGAGTGAATGAGCAGTTCCTC.

Many counts were recorded for this clonotype. The chain has TRBV18 and TRBJ2-1; no firm D call. The V and J ends lost 6 bases and 6 bases respectively, with 9 bases between them. Germline V gene data show CDR1 as KGHSH and CDR2 as LQKENI. This CDR3 has 12 amino acids. This CDR3 is CASSRKGNEQFF. CDR3 coding DNA: TGTGCCAGCTCTCGAAAAGGCAATGAGCAGTTCTTC.

This clonotype was recorded a few times. One end of the junction is discordant with germline, which a read error may explain. V and J are TRBV24-1 and TRBJ2-5; 8 bases agree with TRBD1. This CDR3 has 16 residues. Germline V gene lookup returns CDR1 KGHDR and CDR2 SFDVKD. This CDR3 is CAASGGTGTPQETQYF. CDR3 bases: TGTGCCGCCAGTGGTGGGACAGGAACTCCTCAGGAGACCCAGTACTTC.

In its sample, this clonotype was seen many times. This chain links TRBV7-6 with TRBJ2-1; maybe TRBD1 (5 bases). V lost 5 bases and J lost 1, with 12 bases in between. The germline gives CDR1 SGHVS, CDR2 FNYEAQ. CDR3 length: 15 amino acids. CDR3 sequence reads: CASSIRTSSYNEQFF. The CDR3 nucleotides read TGTGCCAGCAGCATAAGGACATCTTCCTACAATGAGCAGTTCTTC.

With regard to this clonotype: A much larger clone lies a single base off, so this may be a read error. This chain connects TRBV30 to TRBJ2-1; 9 bases are shared with TRBD2. Per germline, CDR1 GTSNPN and CDR2 SVGIG (reference sequence). V lost 5 bases, J lost 4 bases, and 12 bases stayed unmatched. The CDR3 totals 16 residues. CDR3 region: CAWGPGRLAGYNEQFF. The CDR3 DNA is TGTGCCTGGGGTCCGGGGCGGCTAGCGGGATACAATGAGCAGTTCTTC.

In its sample, this clonotype was seen many times. The V gene is TRBV10-3, the J gene TRBJ2-7, with D possibly TRBD2 on 6 matching bases. CDR1 is ENHRY and CDR2 is SYGVKD in the germline V gene. This CDR3 spans 14 amino acids. Trimming pared 7 bases from V and 1 base from J, leaving 14 bases between. The CDR3 here is CAINWAEGSYEQYF. CDR3 bases: TGTGCCATCAATTGGGCGGAGGGATCCTACGAGCAGTACTTC.

V usage is TRBV20-1 and J usage is TRBJ2-7; 7 bases map to TRBD1. Per germline, CDR1 DFQATT and CDR2 SNEGSKA (reference sequence). The CDR3 is 15 amino acids. The DNA for the CDR3 is TGCAATGCCAAATTCCCCGGGACAGAGCTTCGAGAGCAGTACTTC. Translating it yields CNAKFPGTELREQYF.